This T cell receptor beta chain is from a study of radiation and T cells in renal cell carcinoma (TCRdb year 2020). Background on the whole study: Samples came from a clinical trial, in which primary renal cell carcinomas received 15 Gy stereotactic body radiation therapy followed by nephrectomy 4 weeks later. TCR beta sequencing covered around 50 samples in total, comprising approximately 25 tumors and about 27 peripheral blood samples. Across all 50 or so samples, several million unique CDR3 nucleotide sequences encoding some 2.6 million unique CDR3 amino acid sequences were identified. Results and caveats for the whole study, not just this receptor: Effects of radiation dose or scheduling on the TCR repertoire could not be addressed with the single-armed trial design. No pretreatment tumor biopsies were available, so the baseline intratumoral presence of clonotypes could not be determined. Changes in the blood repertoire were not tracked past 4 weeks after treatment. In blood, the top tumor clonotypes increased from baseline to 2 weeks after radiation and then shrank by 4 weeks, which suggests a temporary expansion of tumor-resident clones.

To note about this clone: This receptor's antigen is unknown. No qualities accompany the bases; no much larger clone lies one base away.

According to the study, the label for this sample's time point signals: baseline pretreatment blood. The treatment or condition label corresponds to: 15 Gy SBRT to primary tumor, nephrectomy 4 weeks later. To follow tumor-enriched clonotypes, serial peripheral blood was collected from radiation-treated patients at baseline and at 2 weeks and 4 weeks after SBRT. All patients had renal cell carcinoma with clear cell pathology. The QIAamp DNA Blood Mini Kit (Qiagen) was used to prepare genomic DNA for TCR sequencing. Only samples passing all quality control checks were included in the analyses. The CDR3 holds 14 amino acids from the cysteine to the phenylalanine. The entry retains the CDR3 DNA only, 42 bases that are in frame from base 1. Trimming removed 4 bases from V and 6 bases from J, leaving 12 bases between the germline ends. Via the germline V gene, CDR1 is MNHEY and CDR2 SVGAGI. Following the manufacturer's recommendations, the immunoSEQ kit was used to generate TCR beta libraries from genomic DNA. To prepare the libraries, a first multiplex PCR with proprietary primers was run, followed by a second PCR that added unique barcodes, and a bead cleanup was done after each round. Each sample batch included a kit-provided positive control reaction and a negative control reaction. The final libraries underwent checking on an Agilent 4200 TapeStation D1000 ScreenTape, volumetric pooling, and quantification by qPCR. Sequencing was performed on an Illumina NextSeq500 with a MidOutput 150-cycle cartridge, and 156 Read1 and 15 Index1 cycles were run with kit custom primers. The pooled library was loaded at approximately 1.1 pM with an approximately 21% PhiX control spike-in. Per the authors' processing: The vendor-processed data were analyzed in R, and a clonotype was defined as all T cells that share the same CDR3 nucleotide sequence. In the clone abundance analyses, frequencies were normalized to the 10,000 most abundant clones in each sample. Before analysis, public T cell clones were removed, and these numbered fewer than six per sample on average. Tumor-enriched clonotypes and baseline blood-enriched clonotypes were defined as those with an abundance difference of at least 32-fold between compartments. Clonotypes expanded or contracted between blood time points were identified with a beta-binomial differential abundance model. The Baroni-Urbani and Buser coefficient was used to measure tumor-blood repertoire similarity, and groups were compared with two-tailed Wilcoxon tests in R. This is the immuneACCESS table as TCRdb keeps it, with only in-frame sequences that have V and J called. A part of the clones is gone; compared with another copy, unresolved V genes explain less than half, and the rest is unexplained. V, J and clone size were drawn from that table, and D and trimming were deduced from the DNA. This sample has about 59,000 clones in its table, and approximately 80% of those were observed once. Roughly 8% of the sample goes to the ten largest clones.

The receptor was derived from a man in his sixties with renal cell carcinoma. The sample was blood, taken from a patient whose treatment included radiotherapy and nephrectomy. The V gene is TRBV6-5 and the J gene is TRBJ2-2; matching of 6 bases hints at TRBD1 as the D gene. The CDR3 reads CASSWTANPGELFF. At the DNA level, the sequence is TGTGCCAGCAGTTGGACAGCTAATCCCGGGGAGCTGTTTTTT.